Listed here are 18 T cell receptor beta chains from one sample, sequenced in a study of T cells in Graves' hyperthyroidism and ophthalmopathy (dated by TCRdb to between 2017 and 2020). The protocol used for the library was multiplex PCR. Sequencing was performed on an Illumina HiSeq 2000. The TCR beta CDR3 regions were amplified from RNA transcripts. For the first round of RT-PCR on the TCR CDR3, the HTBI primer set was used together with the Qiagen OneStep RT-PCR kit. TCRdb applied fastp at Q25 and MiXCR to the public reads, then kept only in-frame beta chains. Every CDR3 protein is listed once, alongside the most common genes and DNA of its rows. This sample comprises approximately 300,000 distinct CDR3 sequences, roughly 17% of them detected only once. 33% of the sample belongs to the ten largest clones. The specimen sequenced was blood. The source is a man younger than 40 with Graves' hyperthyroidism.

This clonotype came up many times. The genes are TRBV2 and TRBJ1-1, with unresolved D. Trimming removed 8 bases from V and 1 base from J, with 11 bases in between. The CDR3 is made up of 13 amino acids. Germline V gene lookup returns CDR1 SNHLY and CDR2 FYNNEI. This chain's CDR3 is CASASAGNTEAFF. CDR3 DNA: TGTGCCAGCGCATCAGCAGGGAACACTGAAGCTTTCTTT.

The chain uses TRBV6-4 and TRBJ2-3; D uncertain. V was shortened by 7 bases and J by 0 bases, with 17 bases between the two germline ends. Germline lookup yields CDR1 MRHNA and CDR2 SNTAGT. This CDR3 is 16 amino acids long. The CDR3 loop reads CASKVEHQSSTDTQYF. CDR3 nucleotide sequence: TGTGCCAGCAAGGTGGAGCATCAATCTAGCACAGATACGCAGTATTTT.

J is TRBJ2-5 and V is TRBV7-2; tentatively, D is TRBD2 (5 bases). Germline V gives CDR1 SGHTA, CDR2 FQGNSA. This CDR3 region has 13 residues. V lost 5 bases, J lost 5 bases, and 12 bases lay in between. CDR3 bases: TGTGCCAGCAGCGTAGGACTCAGGGAGACCCAGTACTTC. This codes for CASSVGLRETQYF.

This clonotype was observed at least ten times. CDR3 DNA: TGTGCCAGCAGCCACGGATCGCCTCCGAAGACCCAGTACTTC. It specifies CASSHGSPPKTQYF. The chain employs TRBV7-2 and TRBJ2-5; D gene unclear. Germline V gene data show CDR1 as SGHTA and CDR2 as FQGNSA. The ends were cut back, 5 bases at V and 6 bases at J, with 16 bases in the middle. The CDR3 is made up of 14 amino acids.

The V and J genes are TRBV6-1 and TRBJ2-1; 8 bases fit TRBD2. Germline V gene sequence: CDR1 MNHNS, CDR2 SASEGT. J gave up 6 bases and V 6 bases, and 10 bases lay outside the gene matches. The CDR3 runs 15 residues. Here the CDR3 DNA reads TGTGCCAGCAGACCGAGAGCGGGAGTTTTCAATGAGCAGTTCTTC. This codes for CASRPRAGVFNEQFF.

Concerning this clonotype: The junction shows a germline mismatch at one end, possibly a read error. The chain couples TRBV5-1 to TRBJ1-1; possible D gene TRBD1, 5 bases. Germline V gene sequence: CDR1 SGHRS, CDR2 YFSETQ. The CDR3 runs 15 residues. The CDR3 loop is CASSPRGRQDTEDFF. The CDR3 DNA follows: TGTGCCAGCAGCCCACGGGGCAGGCAGGACACTGAAGATTTCTTT.

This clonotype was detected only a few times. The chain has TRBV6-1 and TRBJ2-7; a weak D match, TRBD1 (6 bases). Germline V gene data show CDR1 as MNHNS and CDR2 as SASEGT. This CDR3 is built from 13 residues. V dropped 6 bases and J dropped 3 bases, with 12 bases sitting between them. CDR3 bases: TGTGCCAGCAGCCGTACAGGGATCTACGAGCAGTACTTC. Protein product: CASSRTGIYEQYF.

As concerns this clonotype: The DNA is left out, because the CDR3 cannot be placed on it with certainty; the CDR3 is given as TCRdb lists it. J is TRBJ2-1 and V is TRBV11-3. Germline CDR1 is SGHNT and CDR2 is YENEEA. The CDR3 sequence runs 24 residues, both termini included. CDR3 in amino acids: CASSFYICSAFTSLIYSSYNEQFF.

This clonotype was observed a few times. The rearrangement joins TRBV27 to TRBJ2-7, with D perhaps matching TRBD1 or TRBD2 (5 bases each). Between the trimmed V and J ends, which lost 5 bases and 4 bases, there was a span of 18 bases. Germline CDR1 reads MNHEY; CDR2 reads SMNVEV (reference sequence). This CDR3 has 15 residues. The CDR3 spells CASSNTGPGSYEQYF. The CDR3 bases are TGTGCCAGCAGTAATACGGGACCTGGGAGTTACGAGCAGTACTTC.

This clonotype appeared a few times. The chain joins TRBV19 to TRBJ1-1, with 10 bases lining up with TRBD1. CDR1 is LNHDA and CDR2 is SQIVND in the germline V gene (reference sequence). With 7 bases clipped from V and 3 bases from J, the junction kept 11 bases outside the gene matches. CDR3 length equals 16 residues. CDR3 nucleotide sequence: TGTGCCAGTACCGATCGATCTGGGACAGGGGACACTGAAGCTTTCTTT. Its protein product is CASTDRSGTGDTEAFF. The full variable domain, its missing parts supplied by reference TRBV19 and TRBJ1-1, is DGGITQSPKYLFRKEGQNVTLSCEQNLNHDAMYWYRQDPGQGLRLIYYSQIVNDFQKGDIAEGYSVSREKKESFPLTVTSAQKNPTAFYLCASTDRSGTGDTEAFFGQGTRLTVV.

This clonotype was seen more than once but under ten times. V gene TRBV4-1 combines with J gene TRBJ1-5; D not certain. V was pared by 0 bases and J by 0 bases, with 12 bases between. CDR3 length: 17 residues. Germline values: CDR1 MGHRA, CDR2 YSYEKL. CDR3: CASSQEIVADSNQPQHF. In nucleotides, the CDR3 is TGCGCCAGCAGCCAAGAAATTGTGGCGGATAGCAATCAGCCCCAGCATTTT.

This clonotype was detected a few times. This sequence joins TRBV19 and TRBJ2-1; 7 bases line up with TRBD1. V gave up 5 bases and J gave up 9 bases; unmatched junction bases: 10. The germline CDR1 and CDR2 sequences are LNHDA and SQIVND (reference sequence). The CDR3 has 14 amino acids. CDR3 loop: CASSSPTGQVEQFF. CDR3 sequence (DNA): TGTGCCAGTAGTTCCCCGACAGGGCAGGTTGAGCAGTTCTTC.

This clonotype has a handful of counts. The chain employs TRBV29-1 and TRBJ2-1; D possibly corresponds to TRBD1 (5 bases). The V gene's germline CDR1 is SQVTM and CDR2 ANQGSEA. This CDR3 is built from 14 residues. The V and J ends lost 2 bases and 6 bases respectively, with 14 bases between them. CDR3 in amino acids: CSVESASQGNEQFF. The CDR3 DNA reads TGCAGCGTTGAAAGTGCTTCCCAGGGCAATGAGCAGTTCTTC.

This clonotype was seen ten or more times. CDR3 in DNA: TGTGCCTGGAGTGTACTGGCTAGCGGTGAGCAGTTCTTC. It is translated as CAWSVLASGEQFF. The chain carries TRBV30 and TRBJ2-1, with 7 bases identical to TRBD2. The CDR3 is 13 residues long. J was trimmed by 9 bases and V by 0 bases; bases with no gene match: 5. CDR1 is GTSNPN, CDR2 SVGIG, per germline (reference sequence). Drawing the rest from reference TRBV30 and TRBJ2-1, the complete variable domain is SQTIHQWPATLVQPVGSPLSLECTVEGTSNPNLYWYRQAAGRGLQLLFYSVGIGQISSEVPQNLSASRPQDRQFILSSKKLLLSDSGFYLCAWSVLASGEQFFGPGTRLTVL.

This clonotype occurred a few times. The CDR3 DNA sequence: TGTGCCAGCAGCGTAACGGGACAAGAGACCCAGTACTTC. It encodes CASSVTGQETQYF. J is TRBJ2-5 and V is TRBV9; TRBD2 might be the D (5 bases). The CDR3 covers 13 residues. Trimming stripped 1 base from V and 2 bases from J, with 6 bases between. Germline V lookup: CDR1 SGDLS, CDR2 YYNGEE.

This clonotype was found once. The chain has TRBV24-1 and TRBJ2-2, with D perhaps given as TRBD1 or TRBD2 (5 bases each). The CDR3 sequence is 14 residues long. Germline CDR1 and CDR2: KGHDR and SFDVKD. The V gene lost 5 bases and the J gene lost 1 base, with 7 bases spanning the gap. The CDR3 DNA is TGTGCCACCAGTGGGGACGGGAACACCGGGGAGCTGTTTTTT. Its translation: CATSGDGNTGELFF.

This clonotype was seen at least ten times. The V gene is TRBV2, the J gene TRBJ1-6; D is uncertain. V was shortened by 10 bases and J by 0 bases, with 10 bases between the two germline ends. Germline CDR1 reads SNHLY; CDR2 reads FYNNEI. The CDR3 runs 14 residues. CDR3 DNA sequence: TGTGCCAATCCAGTGGTCTCCTATAATTCACCCCTCCACTTT. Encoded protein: CANPVVSYNSPLHF.

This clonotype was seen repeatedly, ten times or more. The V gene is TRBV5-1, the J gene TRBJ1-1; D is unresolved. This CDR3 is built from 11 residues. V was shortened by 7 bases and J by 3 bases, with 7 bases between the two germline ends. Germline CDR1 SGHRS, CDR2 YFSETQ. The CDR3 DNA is TGCGCCAGCGGTTCCGACACTGAAGCTTTCTTT. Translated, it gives CASGSDTEAFF.